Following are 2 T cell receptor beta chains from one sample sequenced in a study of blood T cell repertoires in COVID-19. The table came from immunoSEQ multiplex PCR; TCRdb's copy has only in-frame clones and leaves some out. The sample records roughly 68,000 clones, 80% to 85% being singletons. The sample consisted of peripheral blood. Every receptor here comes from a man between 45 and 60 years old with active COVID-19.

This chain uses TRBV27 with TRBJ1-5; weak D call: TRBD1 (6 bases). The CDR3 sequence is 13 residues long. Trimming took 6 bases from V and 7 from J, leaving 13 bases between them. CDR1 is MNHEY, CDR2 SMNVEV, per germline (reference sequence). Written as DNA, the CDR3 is TGTGCCAGCAGCTCACAGGGTCGGCAGCCCCAGCATTTT. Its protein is CASSSQGRQPQHF.

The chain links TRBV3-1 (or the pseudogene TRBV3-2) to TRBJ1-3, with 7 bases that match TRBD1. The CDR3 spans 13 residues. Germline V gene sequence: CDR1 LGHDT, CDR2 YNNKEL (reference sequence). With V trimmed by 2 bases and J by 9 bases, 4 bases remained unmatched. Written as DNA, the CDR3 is TGTGCCAGCAGCCAAAACAGGGGAGGCACCATATATTTT. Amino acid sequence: CASSQNRGGTIYF.